The 28 T cell receptor beta chains below all came from one sample that was sequenced in a study of STAT5B mutations in CD4+ large granular lymphocyte leukemia. Only in-frame clones appear in the TCRdb table, and some are missing; sequencing was by immunoSEQ multiplex PCR. The table lists approximately 24,000 clones, 65% to 90% of them singletons, with 0.3% to 0.4% in the top ten. The sequenced material came from CD4+ T cells from blood buffy coats. These TCRs come from a human donor in good health.

This clone has a single count. One junction end does not reproduce the germline sequence, and a read error may be involved. V usage is TRBV7-8 and J usage is TRBJ1-6; 7 nucleotides align to TRBD1. The CDR3 has 14 amino acids. Germline V lookup: CDR1 SGHVS, CDR2 FQNEAQ. As DNA, the CDR3 is TGTGCCAGCAGCGTGGGACAGCTTAATTCCCCCCTCCACTTT. This gives the protein CASSVGQLNSPLHF. Filled out from reference TRBV7-8 and TRBJ1-6, the complete variable domain reads GAGVSQSPRYKVAKRGQDVALRCDPISGHVSLFWYQQALGQGPEFLTYFQNEAQLDKSGLPSDRFFAERPEGSVSTLKIQRTQQEDSAVYLCASSVGQLNSPLHFGNGTRLTVT.

The CDR3 coding sequence is TGTGCCTGGAGCGGTCACCCGACTGGAAACACCATATATTTT. Its translation: CAWSGHPTGNTIYF. The chain couples TRBV30 to TRBJ1-3; D gene ambiguous. V was clipped by 3 bases and J by 2 bases, with 11 bases between them. The CDR3 has 14 residues. CDR1 and CDR2 (germline): GTSNPN, SVGIG (reference sequence).

This clone was seen a few times. V and J are TRBV7-2 and TRBJ1-2; D might be TRBD1 (5 bases). This CDR3 contains 13 residues. Trimming shortened V by 5 bases and J by 2 bases, and 9 bases separated the two germline ends. Germline V gene lookup returns CDR1 SGHTA and CDR2 FQGNSA. CDR3 sequence reads: CASSHRDNYGYTF. In nucleotides, the CDR3 is TGTGCCAGCAGCCACCGGGACAACTATGGCTACACCTTC. Drawing the rest from reference TRBV7-2 and TRBJ1-2, the complete variable domain is GAGVSQSPSNKVTEKGKDVELRCDPISGHTALYWYRQSLGQGLEFLIYFQGNSAPDKSGLPSDRFSAERTGGSVSTLTIQRTQQEDSAVYLCASSHRDNYGYTFGSGTRLTVV.

The chain couples TRBV7-9 to TRBJ1-2, with D unresolved. The V end lost 0 bases, the J end lost 7 bases, and 12 bases lay between the germline ends. Germline loops: CDR1 SEHNR, CDR2 FQNEAQ (reference sequence). The CDR3 loop spans 14 amino acids. The CDR3 nucleotides are TGTGCCAGCAGCTTAGCTTCCTGGCGCGGTGGCTACACCTTC. Translation gives CASSLASWRGGYTF.

The V and J genes are TRBV27 and TRBJ2-3, with a tentative D call TRBD1 (6 bases). CDR3 size: 15 residues. V was trimmed by 6 bases and J by 8 bases, leaving 21 bases between them. Germline lookup yields CDR1 MNHEY and CDR2 SMNVEV (reference sequence). CDR3 amino acids: CASRSPGQGWVTQYF. Written as DNA, the CDR3 is TGTGCCAGCAGGTCCCCCGGGCAGGGGTGGGTTACGCAGTATTTT.

The chain combines TRBV27 with TRBJ1-5; D gene ambiguous. The CDR3 totals 15 residues. V was cut by 8 bases and J by 3 bases, with 17 bases left in between. Germline CDR1 is MNHEY and CDR2 is SMNVEV (reference sequence). Here the CDR3 DNA reads TGTGCCAGCCGGCCCGAAGGGATCCTCAATCAGCCCCAGCATTTT. Protein: CASRPEGILNQPQHF.

V and J are TRBV7-9 and TRBJ1-3; possibly TRBD1 for D (5 bases). The germline V gene has CDR1 SEHNR and CDR2 FQNEAQ (reference sequence). V shed 5 bases and J shed 7 bases, with 18 bases lying between them. The CDR3 sequence is 15 residues long. CDR3 nucleotide sequence: TGTGCCAGCAGCCGAAGTCGGGGCAGAGGGAACACCATATATTTT. Translation: CASSRSRGRGNTIYF.

This chain uses TRBV4-2 with TRBJ2-3, with 8 bases that match TRBD2. V lost 2 bases and J lost 2; bases outside the gene matches: 15. Germline CDR1 reads LGHNA; CDR2 reads YNFKEQ. CDR3 length equals 19 residues. CDR3: CASSQNWGPSGFATDTQYF. Written as DNA, the CDR3 is TGTGCCAGCAGCCAAAACTGGGGTCCTAGCGGGTTCGCCACAGATACGCAGTATTTT.

In this sample, this clone turned up a few times. The J gene is TRBJ1-4, the V gene TRBV18, with D possibly being TRBD1 (6 bases). Germline V CDR1 and CDR2: KGHSH, LQKENI. CDR3 length: 16 residues. V lost 3 bases to trimming and J lost 10 bases, with 21 bases between them. Here the CDR3 DNA reads TGTGCCAGCTCACCTACTGTCGGAGGGGGGAGTGGAAAACTGTTTTTT. Translated: CASSPTVGGGSGKLFF.

This rearrangement joins TRBV19 to TRBJ1-3; no clear D gene. The CDR3 is 13 amino acids. V was clipped by 6 bases and J by 2 bases, with 8 bases between them. Germline lookup yields CDR1 LNHDA and CDR2 SQIVND (reference sequence). The CDR3, as DNA: TGTGCCAGTAGGGACGGAACTGGAAACACCATATATTTT. Translated: CASRDGTGNTIYF.

The rearrangement joins TRBV27 to TRBJ1-2; 7 positions match TRBD1. Trimming removed 5 bases from V and 7 bases from J; junction bases left unmatched: 10. Germline V gene data show CDR1 as MNHEY and CDR2 as SMNVEV (reference sequence). This CDR3 region has 14 residues. CDR3 residues: CASSPLGQDGGYTF. Here the CDR3 DNA reads TGTGCCAGCAGTCCTCTAGGACAGGATGGTGGCTACACCTTC.

This rearrangement joins TRBV18 to TRBJ2-3, with no clear D. The CDR3 loop spans 10 amino acids. CDR1 KGHSH and CDR2 LQKENI come from the germline V gene. The V end was cut by 6 bases, the J end by 2 bases, with 0 bases between. This CDR3 reads CASSTDTQYF. CDR3 sequence (DNA): TGTGCCAGCTCCACAGATACGCAGTATTTT.

This chain connects TRBV6-5 to TRBJ1-5; D call uncertain. This CDR3 spans 13 amino acids. CDR1 is MNHEY, CDR2 SVGAGI, per germline. V lost 0 bases, J lost 6 bases, and 6 bases lay in between. As DNA, the CDR3 is TGTGCCAGCAGTTACTCGTCGGGTCAGCCCCAGCATTTT. Its translation is CASSYSSGQPQHF.

This chain connects TRBV7-2 to TRBJ2-3; the match to TRBD2 covers 8 bases. Germline loops: CDR1 SGHTA, CDR2 FQGNSA. This CDR3 is built from 17 residues. The ends lost 5 bases at V and 3 bases at J; junction bases unmatched: 13. The CDR3 sequence: CASSVGGSSGVTDTQYF. CDR3 sequence (DNA): TGTGCCAGCAGCGTAGGGGGAAGTAGCGGGGTAACAGATACGCAGTATTTT.

Of note for this clone: Its ends do not fully match the called genes, so a read error is possible. The rearrangement uses TRBV7-7 and TRBJ2-3; TRBD1 is a possible D gene (5 bases). Germline V lookup: CDR1 SSHAT, CDR2 FNYEAQ (reference sequence). The CDR3 covers 15 residues. The CDR3 spells CASSLRVGGTDTQYF. For the CDR3, the DNA is TGTGCTAGCAGTCTCAGGGTTGGGGGCACAGATACGCAGTATTTT.

The chain couples TRBV15 to TRBJ2-2; D may be TRBD1 (5 bases). From germline, CDR1 is LNHNV and CDR2 YYDKDF (reference sequence). CDR3 length equals 17 residues. V was pared by 5 bases and J by 0 bases, with 16 bases between. The CDR3 DNA is TGTGCCACCAGCGGCCCCAGGGTTAGTGCGAACACCGGGGAGCTGTTTTTT. It codes for CATSGPRVSANTGELFF.

The chain links TRBV5-1 to TRBJ2-5, with D unclear. V lost 4 bases, J lost 5 bases, and 18 bases lay in between. Germline V gives CDR1 SGHRS, CDR2 YFSETQ. The CDR3 runs 15 residues. CDR3 protein: CASSPTTGFRETQYF. CDR3 coding DNA: TGCGCCAGCAGCCCAACGACTGGGTTTCGGGAGACCCAGTACTTC. Together with reference TRBV5-1 and TRBJ2-5, the CDR3 gives the full variable domain: KAGVTQTPRYLIKTRGQQVTLSCSPISGHRSVSWYQQTPGQGLQFLFEYFSETQRNKGNFPGRFSGRQFSNSRSEMNVSTLELGDSALYLCASSPTTGFRETQYFGPGTRLLVL.

This sequence joins TRBV19 and TRBJ2-1, with TRBD1 matching over 8 bases. V shed 11 bases and J 6 bases; nucleotides not matched to a gene: 9. The CDR3 has 13 residues. Germline V gene data show CDR1 as LNHDA and CDR2 as SQIVND (reference sequence). CDR3 nucleotides: TGTGCCTCTACGGACAGGGTATTCAATGAGCAGTTCTTC. Translated: CASTDRVFNEQFF.

The rearrangement links TRBV18 to TRBJ1-2; 7 bases map to TRBD1. The CDR3 consists of 13 residues. Per the germline V gene, CDR1 is KGHSH and CDR2 is LQKENI. The J segment lost 6 bases and the V segment lost 3 bases, leaving 4 bases of the junction unmatched. The chain's CDR3 is CASSPRDSDGYTF. Here the CDR3 DNA reads TGTGCCAGCTCACCTCGGGACAGCGATGGCTACACCTTC. Full variable domain (outside the CDR3, taken from reference TRBV18 and TRBJ1-2): NAGVMQNPRHLVRRRGQEARLRCSPMKGHSHVYWYRQLPEEGLKFMVYLQKENIIDESGMPKERFSAEFPKEGPSILRIQQVVRGDSAAYFCASSPRDSDGYTFGSGTRLTVV.

This clone was seen once. This rearrangement joins TRBV5-1 to TRBJ1-1, with D tentatively TRBD1 (6 bases). The germline V gene has CDR1 SGHRS and CDR2 YFSETQ. This CDR3 region has 16 residues. Trimming shortened V by 6 bases and J by 4 bases, and 22 bases separated the two germline ends. CDR3 loop: CASTSNSGGGLTEAFF. For the CDR3, the DNA is TGCGCCAGCACTTCAAATTCTGGTGGGGGCCTCACTGAAGCTTTCTTT. Full variable domain (rest looked up from reference TRBV5-1 and TRBJ1-1): KAGVTQTPRYLIKTRGQQVTLSCSPISGHRSVSWYQQTPGQGLQFLFEYFSETQRNKGNFPGRFSGRQFSNSRSEMNVSTLELGDSALYLCASTSNSGGGLTEAFFGQGTRLTVV.

This chain uses TRBV4-1 with TRBJ2-1; D call uncertain. Germline V lookup: CDR1 MGHRA, CDR2 YSYEKL. Trimming shortened V by 3 bases and J by 5 bases, and 17 bases separated the two germline ends. This CDR3 contains 16 residues. In DNA form, the CDR3 reads TGCGCCAGCAGCCATCAAGACGGGTCCTTACACAATGAGCAGTTCTTC. Translating gives CASSHQDGSLHNEQFF.

This clone occurred a few times. The chain recombines TRBV28 with TRBJ2-6; tentatively, D is TRBD1 (6 bases). CDR3 size: 15 residues. The V end lost 11 bases, the J end lost 0 bases, and 14 bases lay between the germline ends. Germline-derived CDR1 and CDR2 are MDHEN and SYDVKM. CDR3 nucleotides: TGTGCCGTCCGGGACAAGGTCTCTGGGGCCAACGTCCTGACTTTC. Translating gives CAVRDKVSGANVLTF.

The chain joins TRBV19 to TRBJ1-5; the D is unclear. Germline CDR1 reads LNHDA; CDR2 reads SQIVND (reference sequence). With 7 bases removed from V and 0 bases from J, the gap between germline ends came to 10 bases. This CDR3 comprises 14 residues. The CDR3 DNA reads as TGTGCCAGTAAACCCGACCCTAGCAATCAGCCCCAGCATTTT. Translating it yields CASKPDPSNQPQHF.

The chain joins TRBV19 to TRBJ1-5; D is uncertain. Trimming stripped 5 bases from V and 2 bases from J, with 22 bases between. The CDR3 runs to 18 residues. CDR1 LNHDA and CDR2 SQIVND come from the germline V gene (reference sequence). This CDR3 is CASSEAGYFFGGNQPQHF. CDR3 in DNA: TGTGCCAGTAGTGAAGCAGGATATTTTTTTGGGGGCAATCAGCCCCAGCATTTT.

The table lists this clone with a few counts. The chain has TRBV5-4 and TRBJ2-1; D not certain. Germline-derived CDR1 and CDR2 are SGHNT and YYREEE (reference sequence). The CDR3 consists of 12 residues. Trimming took 10 bases from V and 8 from J, leaving 16 bases between them. CDR3 residues: CAVTLLGDEQFF. CDR3 DNA: TGTGCCGTCACCCTGCTGGGCGATGAGCAGTTCTTC.

The V gene is TRBV11-2, the J gene TRBJ2-5; 7 nucleotides match TRBD1. Germline assignment: CDR1 SGHAT and CDR2 FQNNGV. The CDR3 runs 15 residues. V shed 5 bases, J shed 4 bases, and the junction held 10 bases outside the gene matches. The CDR3, as DNA: TGTGCCAGCAGCCCCAAACAGGGGATCGGAGAGACCCAGTACTTC. It yields the protein CASSPKQGIGETQYF.

This clone was recorded a few times. The genes are TRBV4-1 and TRBJ2-6, with a tentative D call TRBD1 (6 bases). Germline assignment: CDR1 MGHRA and CDR2 YSYEKL. V lost 4 bases, J lost 2 bases, and 12 bases lay in between. The CDR3 covers 16 residues. CDR3 DNA: TGCGCCAGCAGCCTCCCACAGGGAGCTGGGGCCAACGTCCTGACTTTC. Translated: CASSLPQGAGANVLTF.

The chain recombines TRBV18 with TRBJ2-7, with D unresolved. This CDR3 has 13 residues. Germline CDR1 and CDR2: KGHSH and LQKENI. The V end was cut by 3 bases, the J end by 6 bases, with 12 bases between. This chain's CDR3 is CASSPPSHPEQYF. CDR3 bases: TGTGCCAGCTCACCCCCCTCGCACCCCGAGCAGTACTTC.